Below are 32 T cell receptor beta chains sequenced from a single sample in a study of blood T cell repertoires in COVID-19. Sequencing was performed with immunoSEQ multiplex PCR; in TCRdb, only in-frame clones are kept and a portion is missing. The sample consists of approximately 79,000 clones, roughly 84% of them appearing once. Sequenced: peripheral blood. All receptors derive from a woman aged 45 to 65 with acute or convalescent COVID-19.

This chain connects TRBV5-4 to TRBJ1-1; TRBD1 agrees at 7 bases. This CDR3 region has 11 residues. Trimming removed 5 bases from V and 8 bases from J; junction bases left unmatched: 3. CDR1 SGHNT and CDR2 YYREEE come from the germline V gene (reference sequence). The CDR3 sequence is CASRRDSEAFF. In DNA form, the CDR3 reads TGTGCCAGCAGACGGGACAGCGAAGCTTTCTTT.

J is TRBJ2-1 and V is TRBV19; D not certain. The CDR3 is 13 residues long. Per germline, CDR1 LNHDA and CDR2 SQIVND (reference sequence). V was clipped by 1 base and J by 7 bases, with 8 bases between them. The CDR3 sequence: CASSIVLVNEQFF. In nucleotides, the CDR3 is TGTGCCAGTAGTATAGTTTTAGTGAATGAGCAGTTCTTC.

This rearrangement joins TRBV9 to TRBJ2-7; possibly TRBD2 for D (6 bases). CDR1 and CDR2 from the germline V gene are SGDLS and YYNGEE. V was cut by 4 bases and J by 4 bases, with 12 bases left in between. The CDR3 is 13 amino acids. This CDR3 is CASSSASGYEQYF. In nucleotides, the CDR3 is TGTGCCAGCAGCTCTGCCAGCGGGTACGAGCAGTACTTC.

The chain uses TRBV18 and TRBJ2-7; D gene ambiguous. Germline V lookup: CDR1 KGHSH, CDR2 LQKENI. V was pared by 3 bases and J by 5 bases, with 11 bases between. The CDR3 contains 13 residues. CDR3 in DNA: TGTGCCAGCTCACCCCTTGTTTCGGACGAGCAGTACTTC. It yields the protein CASSPLVSDEQYF.

V gene TRBV6-5 combines with J gene TRBJ1-6; D gene ambiguous. Germline V gives CDR1 MNHEY, CDR2 SVGAGI. V lost 5 bases and J lost 6, with 5 bases in between. The CDR3 has 12 residues. The CDR3 region has the DNA TGTGCCAGCAGTCAACTTAATTCACCCCTCCACTTT. As protein: CASSQLNSPLHF.

V usage is TRBV19 and J usage is TRBJ1-1, with D hard to call. This CDR3 contains 13 residues. Trimming cost V 4 bases and J 4 bases, with 10 bases left between them. Germline V gene sequence: CDR1 LNHDA, CDR2 SQIVND (reference sequence). The CDR3 here is CASSTKEGTEAFF. CDR3 in DNA: TGTGCCAGTAGTACAAAGGAGGGCACTGAAGCTTTCTTT.

This chain connects TRBV6-2 or TRBV6-3 to TRBJ2-3; 10 bases line up with TRBD2. The junction had 6 bases not matched to a gene; V was cut back by 5 bases and J by 4 bases. The CDR3 runs 15 residues. Germline V gene lookup returns CDR1 MNHEY and CDR2 SVGEGT. CDR3 sequence reads: CASSPGLAIADTQYF. CDR3 nucleotides: TGTGCCAGCAGTCCGGGACTAGCGATCGCAGATACGCAGTATTTT.

The chain couples TRBV19 to TRBJ1-4; 8 nucleotides align to TRBD1. The CDR3 contains 14 residues. The V gene end was trimmed by 7 bases and the J gene end by 7 bases; junction bases not matched to a gene: 8. The germline V gene encodes CDR1 LNHDA and CDR2 SQIVND (reference sequence). CDR3 bases: TGTGCCAGTAAAAGACAGGGGAGAAGTGAAAAACTGTTTTTT. This gives the protein CASKRQGRSEKLFF.

The genes are TRBV5-1 and TRBJ2-2; a weak D match, TRBD2 (5 bases). The CDR3 contains 15 residues. Germline V CDR1 and CDR2: SGHRS, YFSETQ. Between the trimmed V and J ends, which lost 1 base and 0 bases, there was a span of 7 bases. CDR3 in amino acids: CASSLNGANTGELFF. CDR3 DNA sequence: TGCGCCAGCAGCTTGAACGGGGCGAACACCGGGGAGCTGTTTTTT.

This chain joins TRBV14 and TRBJ1-5; no definite D call. CDR3 size: 14 residues. CDR1 and CDR2 (germline): SGHDN, FVKESK. Between the trimmed V and J ends, which lost 8 bases and 4 bases, there was a span of 15 bases. CDR3 coding DNA: TGTGCCAGCTACGAGCGGGGAGAAAATCAGCCCCAGCATTTT. Translated: CASYERGENQPQHF.

This clone was detected only a few times. The chain recombines TRBV15 with TRBJ2-3; a possible D gene is TRBD1 (6 bases). The CDR3 runs to 17 residues. From germline, CDR1 is LNHNV and CDR2 YYDKDF (reference sequence). The V end was cut by 0 bases, the J end by 0 bases, with 13 bases between. CDR3 residues: CATSRERRQASTDTQYF. The CDR3 DNA sequence: TGTGCCACCAGCAGAGAGAGGAGACAGGCTAGCACAGATACGCAGTATTTT.

The CDR3 nucleotides read TGTGCCAGCAGCATCACGGGACTAAACAATGAGCAGTTCTTC. This sequence encodes CASSITGLNNEQFF. This chain connects TRBV7-2 to TRBJ2-1; TRBD2 aligns across 7 bases. CDR3 length: 14 amino acids. Unmatched junction bases numbered 6, after V lost 5 bases and J lost 5 bases. Germline lookup yields CDR1 SGHTA and CDR2 FQGNSA.

This rearrangement joins TRBV14 to TRBJ2-4; possibly TRBD1 or TRBD2 for D (6 bases each). CDR3 length: 15 residues. V was pared by 5 bases and J by 0 bases, with 11 bases between. The V gene's germline CDR1 is SGHDN and CDR2 FVKESK. The chain's CDR3 is CASSEGGLAKNIQYF. The CDR3 region has the DNA TGTGCCAGCAGCGAAGGGGGGCTAGCCAAAAACATTCAGTACTTC.

The chain links TRBV5-4 to TRBJ2-7; 10 bases line up with TRBD2. Trimming removed 5 bases from V and 3 bases from J; junction bases left unmatched: 5. This CDR3 comprises 14 residues. CDR1 is SGHNT, CDR2 YYREEE, per germline (reference sequence). CDR3 sequence: CASSSGLANYEQYF. In nucleotides, the CDR3 is TGTGCCAGCAGTTCGGGACTAGCGAACTACGAGCAGTACTTC.

This clone occurred once. This chain uses TRBV12-3 or TRBV12-4 with TRBJ2-1; perhaps TRBD1 as D (6 bases). Between the trimmed V and J ends, which lost 7 bases and 8 bases, there was a span of 15 bases. There are 13 residues in the CDR3. The CDR3 sequence: CASTRDTGDEQFF. The CDR3 bases are TGTGCCAGCACCCGGGACACTGGGGATGAGCAGTTCTTC.

The chain uses TRBV28 and TRBJ2-1, with 7 bases aligning to TRBD2. Losses at the gene ends were 3 bases for V and 7 bases for J; bases not matched to a gene: 9. From germline, CDR1 is MDHEN and CDR2 SYDVKM. The CDR3 sequence is 15 residues long. CDR3 sequence: CASSLGQDGRNEQFF. The DNA for the CDR3 is TGTGCCAGCAGTTTGGGGCAGGACGGGAGGAATGAGCAGTTCTTC.

The chain links TRBV28 to TRBJ2-7; D unclear. The germline V gene has CDR1 MDHEN and CDR2 SYDVKM. The CDR3 totals 17 residues. V was trimmed by 3 bases and J by 1 base, leaving 19 bases between them. The CDR3 DNA follows: TGTGCCAGCAGTTTGATCCGGTCGGTCGTATTTTCCTACGAGCAGTACTTC. Translating gives CASSLIRSVVFSYEQYF.

CDR3 amino acids: CASMQRHEQYF. The CDR3 DNA sequence: TGTGCCAGCATGCAGAGGCACGAGCAGTACTTC. The rearrangement uses TRBV12-3 or TRBV12-4 and TRBJ2-7; D is uncertain. Trimming took 7 bases from V and 5 from J, leaving 9 bases between them. CDR3 size: 11 residues.

The chain employs TRBV5-6 and TRBJ1-1, with 8 positions matching TRBD1. The ends lost 4 bases at V and 4 bases at J; junction bases unmatched: 3. CDR1 SGHDT and CDR2 YYEEEE come from the germline V gene. CDR3 size: 13 residues. The CDR3 sequence: CASSAQGATEAFF. CDR3 coding DNA: TGTGCCAGCAGCGCGCAGGGGGCCACTGAAGCTTTCTTT.

The chain is built from TRBV7-9 and TRBJ1-6, with a weak D call TRBD1 (6 bases). Germline loops: CDR1 SEHNR, CDR2 FQNEAQ (reference sequence). V was pared by 6 bases and J by 3 bases, with 12 bases between. The CDR3 covers 15 residues. The CDR3 reads CASRAGTHYNSPLHF. The DNA for the CDR3 is TGTGCCAGCAGGGCCGGGACACACTATAATTCACCCCTCCACTTT.

The chain couples TRBV15 to TRBJ2-7; 10 nucleotides match TRBD1. The CDR3 loop spans 17 amino acids. CDR1 and CDR2 (germline): LNHNV, YYDKDF (reference sequence). Trimming took 0 bases from V and 5 from J; bases not matched to a gene: 10. CDR3 in amino acids: CATSRDPLGTGVDEQYF. CDR3 nucleotide sequence: TGTGCCACCAGCAGAGATCCATTGGGGACAGGGGTCGACGAGCAGTACTTC.

The J gene is TRBJ2-3, the V gene TRBV5-6, with D unresolved. Germline V gives CDR1 SGHDT, CDR2 YYEEEE. V gave up 4 bases and J gave up 5 bases, with 8 bases separating them. The CDR3 is made up of 12 amino acids. CDR3 DNA: TGTGCCAGCAGCCCCCGAGGAGATACGCAGTATTTT. This sequence encodes CASSPRGDTQYF.

The chain couples TRBV6-5 to TRBJ2-2, with a possible D match to TRBD1 (5 bases). Trimming left V 8 bases short and J 1 base short, with 8 bases between. Looked up from germline, CDR1 is MNHEY and CDR2 is SVGAGI. The CDR3 contains 13 residues. Here the CDR3 reads CASWGLNTGELFF. The CDR3 DNA sequence: TGTGCCAGCTGGGGCCTGAACACCGGGGAGCTGTTTTTT.

This chain uses TRBV9 with TRBJ1-2; possibly TRBD1 for D (6 bases). With 0 bases removed from V and 2 bases from J, the gap between germline ends came to 11 bases. Germline assignment: CDR1 SGDLS and CDR2 YYNGEE. CDR3 size: 15 residues. This CDR3 is CASSVGPGANYGYTF. The CDR3 DNA reads TGTGCCAGCAGCGTAGGCCCAGGGGCGAACTATGGCTACACCTTC.

V usage is TRBV23-1 and J usage is TRBJ2-3; tentative D call: TRBD2 (6 bases). TRBV23-1 is an open reading frame whose function is uncertain. V lost 6 bases to trimming and J lost 0 bases, with 31 bases between them. CDR3 size: 21 residues. CDR3 nucleotides: TGCGCCAGCAGCCCAGGGCGGGGTCCCAGGAAAAGATCGACTAGCACAGATACGCAGTATTTT. Translation: CASSPGRGPRKRSTSTDTQYF.

The genes are TRBV12-3 or TRBV12-4 and TRBJ2-5; D unclear. The CDR3 length is 13 residues. V shed 4 bases and J shed 5 bases, with 11 bases lying between them. This chain's CDR3 is CASSSSARETQYF. The CDR3 region has the DNA TGTGCCAGCAGTTCGTCAGCGAGGGAGACCCAGTACTTC.

This chain uses TRBV7-2 with TRBJ2-1; maybe TRBD2 (6 bases). CDR3 length: 15 residues. The germline CDR1 and CDR2 sequences are SGHTA and FQGNSA. Trimming shortened V by 5 bases and J by 7 bases, and 18 bases separated the two germline ends. The chain's CDR3 is CASSQAGLDGNEQFF. The CDR3 DNA reads as TGTGCCAGCAGCCAAGCGGGTCTAGATGGGAATGAGCAGTTCTTC.

The CDR3 spells CASSPTGDRPTNEKLFF. The CDR3 DNA reads as TGTGCCAGCAGTCCTACAGGGGACAGACCAACTAATGAAAAACTGTTTTTT. The rearrangement uses TRBV6-6 and TRBJ1-4, with 7 bases lining up with TRBD1. The V and J ends lost 5 bases and 0 bases, in that order; junction bases with no gene match: 9. The CDR3 contains 17 residues. Germline CDR1 is MNHNY and CDR2 is SVGAGI (reference sequence).

The chain links TRBV7-2 to TRBJ1-4; D gene ambiguous. This CDR3 has 12 residues. Trimming cost V 5 bases and J 5 bases, with 6 bases left between them. Germline assignment: CDR1 SGHTA and CDR2 FQGNSA. The CDR3, as DNA: TGTGCCAGCAGCCTCGTAAATGAAAAACTGTTTTTT. Translated: CASSLVNEKLFF. The whole variable domain, filled in from reference TRBV7-2 and TRBJ1-4, reads GAGVSQSPSNKVTEKGKDVELRCDPISGHTALYWYRQSLGQGLEFLIYFQGNSAPDKSGLPSDRFSAERTGGSVSTLTIQRTQQEDSAVYLCASSLVNEKLFFGSGTQLSVL.

This chain links TRBV27 with TRBJ2-1, with 12 bases lining up with TRBD2. Germline lookup yields CDR1 MNHEY and CDR2 SMNVEV (reference sequence). Losses at the gene ends were 6 bases for V and 6 bases for J; bases not matched to a gene: 9. The CDR3 contains 16 residues. The CDR3 sequence is CASSLLTSGSGNEQFF. As DNA, the CDR3 is TGTGCCAGCAGCCTATTGACTAGCGGGAGTGGCAATGAGCAGTTCTTC.

The chain uses TRBV7-9 and TRBJ1-3; 10 bases are shared with TRBD1. The V segment lost 4 bases and the J segment 5 bases; nucleotides outside the gene matches: 2. CDR1 and CDR2 from the germline V gene are SEHNR and FQNEAQ (reference sequence). CDR3 length equals 14 residues. The CDR3 loop reads CASSWGQGRNTIYF. In nucleotides, the CDR3 is TGTGCCAGCAGCTGGGGACAGGGGAGAAACACCATATATTTT. The full variable domain, in which reference TRBV7-9 and TRBJ1-3 provide the parts outside the CDR3, is DTGVSQNPRHKITKRGQNVTFRCDPISEHNRLYWYRQTLGQGPEFLTYFQNEAQLEKSRLLSDRFSAERPKGSFSTLEIQRTEQGDSAMYLCASSWGQGRNTIYFGEGSWLTVV.

The chain joins TRBV28 to TRBJ2-7; TRBD2 aligns across 10 bases. The CDR3 loop spans 14 amino acids. Trimming at V came to 7 bases and at J to 7 bases, leaving 10 bases not matched to a gene. The V gene's germline CDR1 is MDHEN and CDR2 SYDVKM. CDR3 amino acids: CASNGLAAMGEQYF. The CDR3 DNA is TGTGCCAGCAACGGACTAGCGGCGATGGGGGAGCAGTACTTC.